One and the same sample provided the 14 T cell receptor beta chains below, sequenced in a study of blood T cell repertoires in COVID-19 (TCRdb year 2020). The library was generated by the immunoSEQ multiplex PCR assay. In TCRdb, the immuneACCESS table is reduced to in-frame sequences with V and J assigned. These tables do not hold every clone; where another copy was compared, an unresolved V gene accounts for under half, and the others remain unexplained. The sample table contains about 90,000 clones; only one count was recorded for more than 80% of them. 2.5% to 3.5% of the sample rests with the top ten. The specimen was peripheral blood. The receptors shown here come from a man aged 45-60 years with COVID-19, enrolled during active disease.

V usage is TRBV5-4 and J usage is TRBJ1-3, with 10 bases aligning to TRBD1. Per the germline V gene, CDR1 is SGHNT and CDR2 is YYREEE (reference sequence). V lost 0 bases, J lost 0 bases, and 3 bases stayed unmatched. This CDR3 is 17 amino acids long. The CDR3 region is CASSLGTGGASGNTIYF. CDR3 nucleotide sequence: TGTGCCAGCAGCTTGGGGACAGGGGGAGCCTCTGGAAACACCATATATTTT. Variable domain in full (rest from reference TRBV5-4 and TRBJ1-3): ETGVTQSPTHLIKTRGQQVTLRCSSQSGHNTVSWYQQALGQGPQFIFQYYREEENGRGNFPPRFSGLQFPNYSSELNVNALELDDSALYLCASSLGTGGASGNTIYFGEGSWLTVV.

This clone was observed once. CDR3 sequence: CASSLYRDQETQYF. The CDR3 DNA sequence: TGTGCCAGCAGCTTGTACAGGGACCAAGAGACCCAGTACTTC. V gene TRBV5-5 combines with J gene TRBJ2-5, with a tentative D call TRBD1 (6 bases). Per the germline V gene, CDR1 is SGHKS and CDR2 is YYEKEE (reference sequence). The CDR3 has 14 amino acids. Trimming cost V 1 base and J 0 bases, with 7 bases left between them.

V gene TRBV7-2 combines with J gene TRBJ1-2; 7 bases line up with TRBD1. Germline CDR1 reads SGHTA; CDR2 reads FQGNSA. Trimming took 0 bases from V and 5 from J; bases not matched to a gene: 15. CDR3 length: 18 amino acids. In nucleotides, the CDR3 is TGTGCCAGCAGCTTAGCTGCAACCGGAACAGGGGAGGAATATGGCTACACCTTC. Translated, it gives CASSLAATGTGEEYGYTF.

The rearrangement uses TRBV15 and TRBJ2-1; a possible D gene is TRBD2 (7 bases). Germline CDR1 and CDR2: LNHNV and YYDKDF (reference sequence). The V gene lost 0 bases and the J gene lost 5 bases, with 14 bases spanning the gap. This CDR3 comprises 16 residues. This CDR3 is CATSRDWAGAHNEQFF. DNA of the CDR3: TGTGCCACCAGCAGAGATTGGGCGGGGGCCCACAATGAGCAGTTCTTC. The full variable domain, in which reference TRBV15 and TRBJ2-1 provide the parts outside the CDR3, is DAMVIQNPRYQVTQFGKPVTLSCSQTLNHNVMYWYQQKSSQAPKLLFHYYDKDFNNEADTPDNFQSRRPNTSFCFLDIRSPGLGDTAMYLCATSRDWAGAHNEQFFGPGTRLTVL.

The CDR3 here is CASSVRANGYTF. The CDR3 DNA is TGTGCCAGCAGTGTCAGGGCCAACGGCTACACCTTC. This chain connects TRBV12-3 or TRBV12-4 to TRBJ1-2, with D possibly TRBD1 on 5 matching bases. The V gene lost 5 bases and the J gene lost 8 bases, with 12 bases spanning the gap. The CDR3 contains 12 residues.

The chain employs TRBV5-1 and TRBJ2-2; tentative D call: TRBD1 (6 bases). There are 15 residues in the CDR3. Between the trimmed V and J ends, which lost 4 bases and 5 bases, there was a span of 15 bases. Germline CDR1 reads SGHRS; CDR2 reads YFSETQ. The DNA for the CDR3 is TGCGCCAGCAGCCAGAACAGGGATGGGACCGGGGAGCTGTTTTTT. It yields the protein CASSQNRDGTGELFF.

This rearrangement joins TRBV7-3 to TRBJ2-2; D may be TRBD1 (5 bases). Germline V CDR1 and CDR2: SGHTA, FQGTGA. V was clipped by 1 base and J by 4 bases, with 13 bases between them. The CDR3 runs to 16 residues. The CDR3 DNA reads TGTGCCAGCAGCTTAAATGATGCCAGGGTCACCGGGGAGCTGTTTTTT. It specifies CASSLNDARVTGELFF.

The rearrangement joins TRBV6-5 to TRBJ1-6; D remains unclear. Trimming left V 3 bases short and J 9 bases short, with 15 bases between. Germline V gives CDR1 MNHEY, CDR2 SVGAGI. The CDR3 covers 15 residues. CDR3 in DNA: TGTGCCAGCAGTTATGGTCCCGGGAGCGGTTCACCCCTCCACTTT. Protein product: CASSYGPGSGSPLHF.

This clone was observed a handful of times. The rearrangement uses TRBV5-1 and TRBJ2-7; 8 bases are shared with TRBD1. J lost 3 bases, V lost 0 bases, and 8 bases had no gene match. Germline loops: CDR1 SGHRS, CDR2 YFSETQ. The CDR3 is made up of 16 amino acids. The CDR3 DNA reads TGCGCCAGCAGCTTGGCCTCGGACAGGGTTGGCTACGAGCAGTACTTC. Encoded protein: CASSLASDRVGYEQYF.

The DNA for the CDR3 is TGCGCCAGCAGCCTCCAGGACAGGGGGCGGGAGCAGTACTTC. Translating gives CASSLQDRGREQYF. The chain joins TRBV4-1 to TRBJ2-7, with 11 positions matching TRBD1. The germline V gene has CDR1 MGHRA and CDR2 YSYEKL. CDR3 length: 14 residues. V shed 4 bases and J 7 bases; nucleotides not matched to a gene: 6.

The DNA for the CDR3 is TGTGCCAGCATACGCTCTAACACAGATACGCAGTATTTT. Residues: CASIRSNTDTQYF. The rearrangement joins TRBV12-3 or TRBV12-4 to TRBJ2-3; no definite D call. Trimming removed 7 bases at V and 2 bases at J, with 10 bases between. This CDR3 comprises 13 residues.

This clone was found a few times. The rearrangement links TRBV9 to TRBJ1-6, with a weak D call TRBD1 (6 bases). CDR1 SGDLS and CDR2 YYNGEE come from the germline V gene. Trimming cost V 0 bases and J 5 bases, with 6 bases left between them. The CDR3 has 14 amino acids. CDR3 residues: CASSVAGDNSPLHF. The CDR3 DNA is TGTGCCAGCAGCGTAGCAGGGGATAATTCACCCCTCCACTTT.

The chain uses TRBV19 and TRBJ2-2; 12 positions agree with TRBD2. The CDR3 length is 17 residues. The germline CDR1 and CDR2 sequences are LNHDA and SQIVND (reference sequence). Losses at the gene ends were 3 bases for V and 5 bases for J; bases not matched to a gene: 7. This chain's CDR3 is CASSISSGGAQTGELFF. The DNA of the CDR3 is TGTGCCAGTAGTATCTCTAGCGGGGGGGCACAGACCGGGGAGCTGTTTTTT.

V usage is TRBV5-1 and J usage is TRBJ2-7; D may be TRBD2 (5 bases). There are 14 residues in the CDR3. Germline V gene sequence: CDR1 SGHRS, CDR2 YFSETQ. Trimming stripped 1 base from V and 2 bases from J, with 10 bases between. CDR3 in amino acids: CASSLQEGTYEQYF. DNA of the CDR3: TGCGCCAGCAGCTTGCAAGAGGGAACCTACGAGCAGTACTTC.